Listed below are T cell receptor beta chains from one sample, sequenced in a study of T cell changes during pregnancy in multiple sclerosis. Clones were read by immunoSEQ multiplex PCR, and TCRdb kept only the in-frame ones, dropping some. The table includes over 65,000 clones, 80% to 95% detected once. Specimen: peripheral blood, collected in the first trimester of pregnancy. The receptors stem from a female donor in good health, enrolled as a control in a pregnancy study. Both conserved end residues are part of each CDR3. The D gene is left open where the match is weak. Clone size is given for some rows only: seen once, a few or many times, or a class if the clone is expanded.

TRBJ2-7 | NA | TRBV18 | 14 | NA | CASSPPQYRYEQYF | TGTGCCAGCTCACCCCCCCAGTATCGATACGAGCAGTACTTC
TRBJ2-1 | NA | TRBV11-3 | 13 | NA | CASSFTGNGEQFF | TGTGCCAGCAGCTTTACAGGAAACGGTGAGCAGTTCTTC
TRBJ1-4 | NA | TRBV7-2 | 15 | NA | CASSQPGGTNEKLFF | TGTGCCAGCAGCCAGCCCGGGGGTACTAATGAAAAACTGTTTTTT
TRBJ2-7 | NA | TRBV19 | 13 | NA | CASARQSTHEQYF | TGTGCCAGCGCGAGACAGTCGACGCACGAGCAGTACTTC
TRBJ2-1 | NA | TRBV5-1 | 15 | NA | CASGKGGRSYNEQFF | TGCGCCAGCGGCAAGGGGGGGCGATCCTACAATGAGCAGTTCTTC
TRBJ1-5 | NA | TRBV7-8 | 12 | NA | CASSSGDQPQHF | TGTGCCAGCAGCTCAGGGGATCAGCCCCAGCATTTT
TRBJ1-1 | NA | TRBV6-6 | 13 | NA | CASSSYRNTEAFF | TGTGCCAGCAGTTCGTACAGGAACACTGAAGCTTTCTTT
TRBJ2-3 | NA | TRBV5-4 | 13 | NA | CASSLPQVETQYF | TGTGCCAGCAGCTTGCCCCAAGTCGAGACGCAGTATTTT
TRBJ1-4 | TRBD1 | TRBV18 | 15 | NA | CASSPPRGPVEKLFF | TGTGCCAGCTCACCACCGAGGGGGCCGGTTGAAAAACTGTTTTTT
TRBJ1-2 | NA | TRBV5-6 | 17 | once | CASSSGVVRGAFYGYTF | TGTGCCAGCAGCTCTGGGGTCGTCCGGGGGGCCTTCTATGGCTACACCTTC
TRBJ1-5 | NA | TRBV9 | 13 | NA | CASSPDSDQPQHF | TGTGCCAGCAGTCCCGATTCGGATCAGCCCCAGCATTTT
TRBJ1-5 | TRBD1 | TRBV28 | 14 | NA | CASRPTGGNQPQHF | TGTGCCAGCAGACCTACAGGGGGCAATCAGCCCCAGCATTTT
TRBJ2-3 | NA | TRBV10-3 | 11 | NA | CAISGRDTQYF | TGTGCCATCAGTGGGAGGGATACGCAGTATTTT
TRBJ1-1 | NA | TRBV30 | 11 | NA | CASSWALEAFF | TGTGCCTCCTCCTGGGCACTTGAAGCTTTCTTT
TRBJ2-7 | NA | TRBV7-2 | 14 | NA | CASSLRRQAYEQYF | TGTGCCAGCAGCTTAAGGAGGCAGGCCTACGAGCAGTACTTC
TRBJ2-3 | TRBD2 | TRBV28 | 15 | NA | CALRRGGLNQDTQYF | TGTGCCTTAAGACGGGGGGGCCTGAATCAAGATACGCAGTATTTT
TRBJ1-4 | TRBD1 | TRBV7-8 | 15 | NA | CASSSGTGINEKLFF | TGTGCCAGCAGCTCCGGGACAGGGATTAATGAAAAACTGTTTTTT